This T cell receptor (beta chain) was sequenced for a study of cytomegalovirus exposure and HLA in healthy donors. The CDR3 contains 16 residues. V lost 0 bases and J 0 bases, leaving 8 bases between the germline ends. Per germline, CDR1 KGHSH and CDR2 LQKENI. General observations from the study: In an earlier analysis, in several hundred donors, most V segments appeared productive either ~87% or ~30% of the time. In vitro work confirmed that three CMV-associated chains recognize CMV antigens.

Use of 60 Vbeta and 13 Jbeta primers characterized the PCR. Here immunoSEQ multiplex PCR was the method, and the copy in TCRdb shows in-frame clones only, minus some. The data contain around 150,000 clones, over 70% of them singletons. With regard to this clone: Its cognate antigen is unknown.

This chain uses TRBV18 with TRBJ1-4; unclear D gene. The specimen was PBMCs. The sequence was collected from a man between 35 and 55 years old in good health and CMV-seropositive. Here the CDR3 reads CASSPPVSATNEKLFF. The CDR3 region has the DNA TGTGCCAGCTCACCACCGGTTAGCGCAACTAATGAAAAACTGTTTTTT.